This note documents a single TCR beta chain sequence. The antigen is unknown. The data originate from a study of T cell responses to AZD1222 COVID-19 vaccine. The study's findings and limits: Sampling that yielded the repertoires occurred only after the peak T cell response.

Measured with immunoSEQ multiplex PCR; TCRdb has only the in-frame clones, and not every one. The sample lists some 250,000 clones; around 93% were seen once. V lost 5 bases, J lost 1 base, and 11 bases lay in between. Germline CDR1 and CDR2: MDHEN and SYDVKM. CDR3 size: 14 residues. Material: peripheral blood, obtained 28 days after the second AZD1222 dose. The sequence was obtained from an adult who received the AZD1222 COVID-19 vaccine. The chain links TRBV28 to TRBJ2-5; tentative D call: TRBD1 (6 bases). This CDR3 is CASSIQGSQETQYF. The CDR3 DNA follows: TGTGCCAGCAGTATACAGGGCTCCCAAGAGACCCAGTACTTC.